This T cell receptor (beta chain) was identified in a study of cytomegalovirus exposure and HLA in healthy donors. The germline gives CDR1 SEHNR, CDR2 FQNEAQ (reference sequence). The V gene lost 6 bases and the J gene lost 10 bases, with 13 bases spanning the gap. CDR3 size: 12 residues. Points from the study as a whole: Altogether, 170 or so TCR beta chains were recorded as cytomegalovirus-associated. Presence/absence analyses assumed roughly uniform sequencing depth across donors, which may not hold. A link between a missense DCLRE1C variant and TCR beta V- and J-gene trimming emerged from a later analysis.

With 60 Vbeta and 13 Jbeta primers, the PCR was carried out. The method was immunoSEQ multiplex PCR; TCRdb's version includes in-frame clones alone and lacks a portion of them. The sample includes some 45,000 clones, roughly 69% of them seen just once. Turning to this clone: What it recognizes is unknown.

Sequencing was carried out using PBMCs. This chain links TRBV7-9 with TRBJ2-1, with TRBD2 as a possible D gene (5 bases). This clonotype was sampled from a woman in her 30s in good health and CMV-seronegative. The CDR3 spells CASRPQGGEQFF. In DNA form, the CDR3 reads TGTGCCAGCAGGCCGCAAGGAGGCGAGCAGTTCTTC.